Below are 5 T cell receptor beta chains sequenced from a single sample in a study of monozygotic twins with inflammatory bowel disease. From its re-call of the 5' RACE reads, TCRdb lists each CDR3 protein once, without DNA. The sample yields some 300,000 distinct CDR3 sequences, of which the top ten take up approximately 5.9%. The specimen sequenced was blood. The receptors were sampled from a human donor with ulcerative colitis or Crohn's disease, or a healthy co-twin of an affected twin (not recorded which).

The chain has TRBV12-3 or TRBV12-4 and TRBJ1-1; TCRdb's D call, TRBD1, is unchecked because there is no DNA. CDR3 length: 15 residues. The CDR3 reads CASSPPTGRNTEAFF.

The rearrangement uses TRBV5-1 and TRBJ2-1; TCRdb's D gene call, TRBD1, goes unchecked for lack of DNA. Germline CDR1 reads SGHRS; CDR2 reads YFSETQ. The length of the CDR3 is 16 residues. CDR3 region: CASSLVFEGARKKQFF.

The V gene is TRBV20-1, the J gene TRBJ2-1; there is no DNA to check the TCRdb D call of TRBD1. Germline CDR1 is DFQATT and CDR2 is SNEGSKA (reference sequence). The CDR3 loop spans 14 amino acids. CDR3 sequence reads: CSAPRTGTYNEQFF.

The CDR3 sequence: CASSPGQSSYNSPLHF. The chain recombines TRBV12-3 or TRBV12-4 with TRBJ1-6; absent DNA, TCRdb's TRBD1 call cannot be checked. This CDR3 spans 16 amino acids.

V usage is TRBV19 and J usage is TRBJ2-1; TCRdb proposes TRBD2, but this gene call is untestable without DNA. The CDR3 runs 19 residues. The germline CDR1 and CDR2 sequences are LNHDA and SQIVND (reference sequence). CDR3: CASSIGSGDVGGRFNEQFF.